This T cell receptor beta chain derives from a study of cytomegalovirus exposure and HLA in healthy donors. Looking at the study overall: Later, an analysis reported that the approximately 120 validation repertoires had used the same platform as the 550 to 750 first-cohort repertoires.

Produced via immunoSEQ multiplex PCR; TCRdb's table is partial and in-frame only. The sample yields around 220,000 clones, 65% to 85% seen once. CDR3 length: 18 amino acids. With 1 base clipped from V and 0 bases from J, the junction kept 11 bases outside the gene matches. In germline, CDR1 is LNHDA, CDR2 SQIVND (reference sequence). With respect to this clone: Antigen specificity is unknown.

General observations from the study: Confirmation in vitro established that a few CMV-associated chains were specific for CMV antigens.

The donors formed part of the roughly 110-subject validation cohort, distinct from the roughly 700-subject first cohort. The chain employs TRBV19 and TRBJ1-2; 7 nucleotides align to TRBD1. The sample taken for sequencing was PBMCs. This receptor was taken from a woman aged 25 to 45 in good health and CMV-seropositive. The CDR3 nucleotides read TGTGCCAGTAGTATAGGGCTGACAGGGACCTTATCTAACTATGGCTACACCTTC. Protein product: CASSIGLTGTLSNYGYTF.